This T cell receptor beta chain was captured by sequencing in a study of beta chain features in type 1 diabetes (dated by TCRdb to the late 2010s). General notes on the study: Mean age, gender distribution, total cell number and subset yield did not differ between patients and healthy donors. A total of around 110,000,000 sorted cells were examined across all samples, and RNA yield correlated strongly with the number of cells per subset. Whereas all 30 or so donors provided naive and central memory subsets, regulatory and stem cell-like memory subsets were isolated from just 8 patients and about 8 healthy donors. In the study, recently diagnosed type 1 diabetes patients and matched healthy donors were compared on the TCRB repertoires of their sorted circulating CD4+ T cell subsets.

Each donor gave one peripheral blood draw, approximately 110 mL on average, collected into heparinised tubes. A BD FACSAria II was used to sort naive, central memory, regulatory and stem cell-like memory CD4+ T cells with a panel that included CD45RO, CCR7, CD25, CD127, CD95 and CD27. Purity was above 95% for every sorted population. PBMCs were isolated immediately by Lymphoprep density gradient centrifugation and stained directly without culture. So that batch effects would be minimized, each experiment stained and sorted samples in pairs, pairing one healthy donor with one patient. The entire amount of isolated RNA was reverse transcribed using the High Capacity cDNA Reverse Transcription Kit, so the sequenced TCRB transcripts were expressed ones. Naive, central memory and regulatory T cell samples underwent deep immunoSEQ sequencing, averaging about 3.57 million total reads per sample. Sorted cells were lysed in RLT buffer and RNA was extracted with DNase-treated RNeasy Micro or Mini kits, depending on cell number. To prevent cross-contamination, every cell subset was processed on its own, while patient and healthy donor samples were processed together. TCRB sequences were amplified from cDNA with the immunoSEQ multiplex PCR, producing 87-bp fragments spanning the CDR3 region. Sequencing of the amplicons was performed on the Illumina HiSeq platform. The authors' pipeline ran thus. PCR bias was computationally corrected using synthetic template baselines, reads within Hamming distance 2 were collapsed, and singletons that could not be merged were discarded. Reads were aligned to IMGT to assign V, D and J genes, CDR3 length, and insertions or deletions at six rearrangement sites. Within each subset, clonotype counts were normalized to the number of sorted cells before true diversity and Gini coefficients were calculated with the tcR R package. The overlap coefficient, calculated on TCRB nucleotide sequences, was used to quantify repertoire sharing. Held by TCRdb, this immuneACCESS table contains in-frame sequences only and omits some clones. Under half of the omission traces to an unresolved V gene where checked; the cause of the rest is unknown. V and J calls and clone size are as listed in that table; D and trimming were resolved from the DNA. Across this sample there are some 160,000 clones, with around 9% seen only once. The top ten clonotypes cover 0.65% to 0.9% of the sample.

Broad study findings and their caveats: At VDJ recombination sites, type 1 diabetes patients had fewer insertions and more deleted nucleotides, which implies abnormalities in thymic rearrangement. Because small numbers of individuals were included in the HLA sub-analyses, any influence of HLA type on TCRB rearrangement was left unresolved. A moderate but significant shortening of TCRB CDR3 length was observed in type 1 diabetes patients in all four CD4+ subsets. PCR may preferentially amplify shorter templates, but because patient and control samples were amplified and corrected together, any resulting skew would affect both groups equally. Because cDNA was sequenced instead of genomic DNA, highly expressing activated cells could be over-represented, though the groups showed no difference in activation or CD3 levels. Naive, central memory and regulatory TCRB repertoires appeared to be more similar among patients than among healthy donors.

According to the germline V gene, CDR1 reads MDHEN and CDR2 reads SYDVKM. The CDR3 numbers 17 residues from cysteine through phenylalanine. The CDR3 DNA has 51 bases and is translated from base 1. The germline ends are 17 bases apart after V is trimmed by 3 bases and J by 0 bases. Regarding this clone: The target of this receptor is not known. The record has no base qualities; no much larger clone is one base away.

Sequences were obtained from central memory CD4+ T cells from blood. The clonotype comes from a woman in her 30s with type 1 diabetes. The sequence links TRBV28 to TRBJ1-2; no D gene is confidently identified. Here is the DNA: TGTGCCAGCAGTTTCCCCGGGAACCTTGTAGCTAACTATGGCTACACCTTC. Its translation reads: CASSFPGNLVANYGYTF.